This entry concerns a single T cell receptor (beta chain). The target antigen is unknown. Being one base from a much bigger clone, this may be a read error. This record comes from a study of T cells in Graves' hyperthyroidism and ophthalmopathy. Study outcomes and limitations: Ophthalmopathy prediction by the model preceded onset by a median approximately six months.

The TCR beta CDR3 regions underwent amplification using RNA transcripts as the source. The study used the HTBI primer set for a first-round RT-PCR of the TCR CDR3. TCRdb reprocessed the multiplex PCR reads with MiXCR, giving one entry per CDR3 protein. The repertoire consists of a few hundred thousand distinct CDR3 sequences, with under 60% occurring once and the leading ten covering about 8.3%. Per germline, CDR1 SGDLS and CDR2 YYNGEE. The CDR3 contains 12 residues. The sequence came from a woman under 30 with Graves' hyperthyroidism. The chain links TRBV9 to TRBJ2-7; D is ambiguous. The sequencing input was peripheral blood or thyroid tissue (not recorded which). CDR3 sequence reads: CAGSATEAPQYF. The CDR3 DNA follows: TGTGCCGGCAGCGCCACTGAGGCCCCGCAGTACTTC.